The 19 T cell receptor beta chains reported below all come from one sample, sequenced in a study of early T cells in non-severe SARS-CoV-2 infection. One entry per CDR3 protein, called by TCRdb with MiXCR from the 5' RACE reads. Of roughly 60,000 distinct CDR3 sequences listed, 6.5% to 8.5% were seen once; the top ten hold more than 3%. Source material: whole blood. These receptors came from an adult who was a healthcare worker with PCR-confirmed SARS-CoV-2 infection or an uninfected control (not recorded which).

This clonotype was counted at least ten times. The chain links TRBV10-3 to TRBJ2-7; 7 bases are a match to TRBD2. Per the germline V gene, CDR1 is ENHRY and CDR2 is SYGVKD. V lost 0 bases, J lost 5 bases, and 10 bases stayed unmatched. The CDR3 has 16 amino acids. The CDR3 protein is CAISESSGGSSNEQYF. The CDR3 nucleotides read TGTGCCATCAGTGAGTCGAGTGGCGGGAGTAGTAACGAGCAGTACTTC.

By its share, this clonotype is medium-sized (0.01 to 0.1%). The V and J genes are TRBV20-1 and TRBJ2-7; D ambiguous. This CDR3 region has 13 residues. Germline values: CDR1 DFQATT, CDR2 SNEGSKA (reference sequence). The V and J ends lost 5 bases and 2 bases respectively, with 13 bases between them. CDR3 in amino acids: CSALSEITYEQYF. As DNA, the CDR3 is TGCAGTGCTTTAAGCGAAATCACCTACGAGCAGTACTTC.

In its sample, this clonotype was seen many times. This sequence joins TRBV29-1 and TRBJ2-1, with 9 bases matching TRBD2. CDR1 is SQVTM and CDR2 is ANQGSEA in the germline V gene. The CDR3 loop spans 14 amino acids. V trimming: 4 bases; J trimming: 2 bases; junction bases outside the gene matches: 3. CDR3 loop: CSVAGGRAYNEQFF. CDR3 in DNA: TGCAGCGTTGCAGGCGGGAGGGCCTACAATGAGCAGTTCTTC.

This chain uses TRBV27 with TRBJ2-5, with D possibly being TRBD2 (6 bases). Trimming removed 2 bases at V and 4 bases at J, with 8 bases between. The CDR3 is 13 amino acids. CDR1 is MNHEY and CDR2 is SMNVEV in the germline V gene (reference sequence). The CDR3 spells CASSLRRGETQYF. The CDR3 region has the DNA TGTGCCAGCAGTTTAAGGAGGGGAGAGACCCAGTACTTC.

This clonotype showed up just a few times. The chain couples TRBV7-2 to TRBJ2-1; TRBD1 aligns across 8 bases. Losses at the gene ends were 5 bases for V and 6 bases for J; bases not matched to a gene: 3. From germline, CDR1 is SGHTA and CDR2 FQGNSA. There are 13 residues in the CDR3. The CDR3 bases are TGTGCCAGCAGCCCGGACAGGGTCAATGAGCAGTTCTTC. Amino acids: CASSPDRVNEQFF.

The chain uses TRBV10-1 and TRBJ2-7; D unresolved. Germline V CDR1 and CDR2: WNHNN, SYGVQD (reference sequence). Trimming removed 1 base at V and 2 bases at J, with 6 bases between. CDR3 length: 13 residues. DNA for the CDR3: TGCGCCAGCAGTGAGTGCCTAGCCTACGAGCAGTACTTC. Its protein is CASSECLAYEQYF.

The chain joins TRBV21-1 to TRBJ1-5. TRBV21-1 is shown as a pseudogene. This CDR3 is 14 amino acids long. The CDR3, as DNA: TGTGCCAGCAGCCCGGTTATTAGCAATCAGCCCCAGCATTTT. This translates into CASSPVISNQPQHF.

The chain couples TRBV6-5 to TRBJ2-7, with D maybe TRBD2 (7 bases). This CDR3 is 14 amino acids long. V gave up 4 bases and J gave up 3 bases, with 13 bases separating them. Germline assignment: CDR1 MNHEY and CDR2 SVGAGI. The CDR3: CASSLRGADYEQYF. CDR3 DNA: TGTGCCAGCAGTTTACGGGGGGCCGACTACGAGCAGTACTTC.

This clonotype is labeled medium-sized. V usage is TRBV27 and J usage is TRBJ2-1, with unresolved D. CDR1 is MNHEY, CDR2 SMNVEV, per germline (reference sequence). The CDR3 has 15 residues. The V end lost 7 bases, the J end lost 1 base, and 14 bases lay between the germline ends. The CDR3 here is CASTEVAGSYNEQFF. For the CDR3, the DNA is TGTGCCAGCACCGAGGTGGCAGGTTCCTACAATGAGCAGTTCTTC.

This clonotype appeared a few times. The rearrangement joins TRBV7-9 to TRBJ2-1; the D is unclear. This CDR3 is built from 13 residues. Germline CDR1 and CDR2: SEHNR and FQNEAQ (reference sequence). V gave up 7 bases and J gave up 4 bases, with 11 bases separating them. The CDR3 DNA reads TGTGCCAGCAAGCAGTGGGGATACAATGAGCAGTTCTTC. The encoded protein is CASKQWGYNEQFF.

This clonotype has more than one count but fewer than ten. The chain combines TRBV6-4 with TRBJ2-1; the match to TRBD2 covers 8 bases. The CDR3 is made up of 15 amino acids. Germline CDR1 and CDR2: MRHNA and SNTAGT. The V segment lost 6 bases and the J segment 0 bases; nucleotides outside the gene matches: 4. CDR3 sequence (DNA): TGTGCCAGCAGAACTAGCGGCAGCTCCTACAATGAGCAGTTCTTC. The encoded protein is CASRTSGSSYNEQFF.

This clonotype has ten or more counts. This rearrangement joins TRBV3-1 to TRBJ2-1; TRBD2 might be the D (7 bases). Germline values: CDR1 LGHDT, CDR2 YNNKEL (reference sequence). With 4 bases removed from V and 7 bases from J, the gap between germline ends came to 20 bases. The CDR3 sequence is 16 residues long. The CDR3, as DNA: TGTGCCAGCAGCCCTGACGGGGGCGGGGAGGGAAATGAGCAGTTCTTC. Translating it yields CASSPDGGGEGNEQFF.

This clonotype appeared a few times. J is TRBJ2-7 and V is TRBV27; 11 bases map to TRBD2. The CDR3 consists of 14 residues. V lost 4 bases and J lost 7; bases outside the gene matches: 6. Germline V CDR1 and CDR2: MNHEY, SMNVEV (reference sequence). CDR3 DNA: TGTGCCAGCAGTTCGACTAGCGGGGTTATGGAGCAGTACTTC. Its protein product is CASSSTSGVMEQYF.

Many counts were recorded for this clonotype. This sequence joins TRBV20-1 and TRBJ2-1; TRBD2 matches at 9 bases. This CDR3 comprises 12 residues. J lost 7 bases, V lost 2 bases, and 0 bases had no gene match. Germline V gene lookup returns CDR1 DFQATT and CDR2 SNEGSKA (reference sequence). CDR3 sequence (DNA): TGCAGTGCTAGACTAGCGGGGAATGAGCAGTTCTTC. It is translated as CSARLAGNEQFF.

This chain uses TRBV7-9 with TRBJ1-6, with D tentatively TRBD1 (5 bases). The CDR3 loop spans 15 amino acids. The V end lost 4 bases, the J end lost 7 bases, and 14 bases lay between the germline ends. Germline CDR1 is SEHNR and CDR2 is FQNEAQ (reference sequence). CDR3 nucleotides: TGTGCCAGCAGCTCCAAGGCAGGGTGGAATTCACCCCTCCACTTT. Protein product: CASSSKAGWNSPLHF. The whole variable domain, filled in from reference TRBV7-9 and TRBJ1-6, reads DTGVSQNPRHKITKRGQNVTFRCDPISEHNRLYWYRQTLGQGPEFLTYFQNEAQLEKSRLLSDRFSAERPKGSFSTLEIQRTEQGDSAMYLCASSSKAGWNSPLHFGNGTRLTVT.

This clonotype was seen at least ten times. The chain recombines TRBV4-1 with TRBJ1-1; the D gene is possibly TRBD1 (6 bases). This CDR3 spans 15 amino acids. Trimming shortened V by 0 bases and J by 3 bases, and 11 bases separated the two germline ends. Germline lookup yields CDR1 MGHRA and CDR2 YSYEKL. DNA for the CDR3: TGCGCCAGCAGCCAAGATGGGGGGCAGGACACTGAAGCTTTCTTT. This encodes CASSQDGGQDTEAFF.

Many counts were recorded for this clonotype. The J gene is TRBJ2-1, the V gene TRBV5-6; the D is unclear. V dropped 0 bases and J dropped 0 bases, with 13 bases sitting between them. This CDR3 spans 17 amino acids. Germline V lookup: CDR1 SGHDT, CDR2 YYEEEE. CDR3 DNA sequence: TGTGCCAGCAGCTTGGGGCCATATCGAAGCTCCTACAATGAGCAGTTCTTC. Protein product: CASSLGPYRSSYNEQFF.

This clonotype has at least ten counts. This chain joins TRBV28 and TRBJ1-2, with D unclear. The V end lost 3 bases, the J end lost 5 bases, and 7 bases lay between the germline ends. The germline V gene encodes CDR1 MDHEN and CDR2 SYDVKM. The CDR3 is 12 amino acids. CDR3 amino acids: CASSLRLYGYTF. The CDR3 DNA reads TGTGCCAGCAGTTTGCGTCTTTATGGCTACACCTTC.

The J gene is TRBJ1-1, the V gene TRBV11-3; D gene unclear. Between the trimmed V and J ends, which lost 1 base and 4 bases, there was a span of 10 bases. The germline V gene has CDR1 SGHNT and CDR2 YENEEA. The CDR3 runs to 14 residues. CDR3 sequence (DNA): TGTGCCAGCAGCTTAGGCTCCATCGGCACTGAAGCTTTCTTT. Translating it yields CASSLGSIGTEAFF. The variable domain in full, completed from reference TRBV11-3 and TRBJ1-1, reads EAGVVQSPRYKIIEKKQPVAFWCNPISGHNTLYWYLQNLGQGPELLIRYENEEAVDDSQLPKDRFSAERLKGVDSTLKIQPAELGDSAVYLCASSLGSIGTEAFFGQGTRLTVV.